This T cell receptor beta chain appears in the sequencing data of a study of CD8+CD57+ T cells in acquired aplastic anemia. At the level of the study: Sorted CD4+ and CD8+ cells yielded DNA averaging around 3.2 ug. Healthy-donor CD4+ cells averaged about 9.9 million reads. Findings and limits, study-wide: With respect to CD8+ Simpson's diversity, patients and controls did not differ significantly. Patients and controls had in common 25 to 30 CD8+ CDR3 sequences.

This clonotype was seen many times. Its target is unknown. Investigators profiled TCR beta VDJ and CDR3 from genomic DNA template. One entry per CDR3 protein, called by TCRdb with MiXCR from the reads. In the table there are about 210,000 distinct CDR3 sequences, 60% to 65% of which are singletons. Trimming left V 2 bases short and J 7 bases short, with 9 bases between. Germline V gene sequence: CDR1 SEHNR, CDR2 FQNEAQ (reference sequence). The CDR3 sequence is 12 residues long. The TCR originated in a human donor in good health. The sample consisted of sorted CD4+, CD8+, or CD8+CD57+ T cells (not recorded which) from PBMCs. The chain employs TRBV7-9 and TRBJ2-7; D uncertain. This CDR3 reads CASSLTVQEQYF. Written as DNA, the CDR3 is TGTGCCAGCAGCTTAACAGTCCAGGAGCAGTACTTC.